This T cell receptor beta chain was profiled in a study of CD8 T cells in ankylosing spondylitis. Study-wide results and caveats: There was a TCR beta motif, made of eight highly homologous variants, that appeared characteristic of ankylosing spondylitis blood.

This clonotype was counted at least ten times. Its antigen is as yet unknown. The ends lost 0 bases at V and 6 bases at J; junction bases unmatched: 7. The germline gives CDR1 SGHRS, CDR2 YFSETQ. The CDR3 sequence is 16 residues long. The authors made TCR beta libraries by quantitative 5'-RACE with molecular barcodes. TCRdb reanalysed the 5' RACE reads using MiXCR and keeps one entry per CDR3 protein. The sample holds about 190,000 distinct CDR3 sequences, 10% to 15% seen once. The sequencing sample was made of blood, either unsorted or a sorted T cell fraction (not recorded which). The TCR comes from a female donor with ankylosing spondylitis or in good health (not recorded which). This chain uses TRBV5-1 with TRBJ2-1, with TRBD2 identical over 9 bases. This chain's CDR3 is CASSLVPSGMGNEQFF. As DNA, the CDR3 is TGCGCCAGCAGCTTGGTTCCTAGCGGGATGGGCAATGAGCAGTTCTTC.